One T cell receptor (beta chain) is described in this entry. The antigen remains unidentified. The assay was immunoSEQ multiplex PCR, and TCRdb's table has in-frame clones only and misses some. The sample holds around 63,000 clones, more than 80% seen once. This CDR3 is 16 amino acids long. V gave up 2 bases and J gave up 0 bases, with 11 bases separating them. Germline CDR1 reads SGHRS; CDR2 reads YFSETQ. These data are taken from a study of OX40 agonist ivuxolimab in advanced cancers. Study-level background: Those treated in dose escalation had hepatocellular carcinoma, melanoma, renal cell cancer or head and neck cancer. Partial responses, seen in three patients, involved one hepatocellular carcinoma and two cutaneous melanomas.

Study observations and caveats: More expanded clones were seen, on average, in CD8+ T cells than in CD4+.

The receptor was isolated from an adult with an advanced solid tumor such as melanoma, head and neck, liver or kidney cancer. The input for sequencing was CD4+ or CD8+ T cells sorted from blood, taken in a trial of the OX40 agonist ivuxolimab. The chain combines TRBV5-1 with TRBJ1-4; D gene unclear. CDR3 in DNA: TGCGCCAGCAGCTTTGGCAACCCCGCAACTAATGAAAAACTGTTTTTT. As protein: CASSFGNPATNEKLFF. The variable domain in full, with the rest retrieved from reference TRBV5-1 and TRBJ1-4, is KAGVTQTPRYLIKTRGQQVTLSCSPISGHRSVSWYQQTPGQGLQFLFEYFSETQRNKGNFPGRFSGRQFSNSRSEMNVSTLELGDSALYLCASSFGNPATNEKLFFGSGTQLSVL.